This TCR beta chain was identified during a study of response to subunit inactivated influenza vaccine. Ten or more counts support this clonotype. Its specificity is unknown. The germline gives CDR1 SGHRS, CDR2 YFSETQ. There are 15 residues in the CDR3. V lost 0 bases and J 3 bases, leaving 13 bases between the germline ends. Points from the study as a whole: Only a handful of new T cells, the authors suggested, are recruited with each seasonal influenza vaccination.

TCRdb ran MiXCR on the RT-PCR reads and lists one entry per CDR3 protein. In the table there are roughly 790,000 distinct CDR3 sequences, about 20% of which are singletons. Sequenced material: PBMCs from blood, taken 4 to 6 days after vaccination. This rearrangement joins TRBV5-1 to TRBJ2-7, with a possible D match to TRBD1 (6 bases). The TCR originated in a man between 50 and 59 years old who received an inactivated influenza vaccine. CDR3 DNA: TGCGCCAGCAGCTTGGAGGGACATCGGGTCTACGAGCAGTACTTC. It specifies CASSLEGHRVYEQYF.